A single sample is the source of the 8 T cell receptor beta chains below, sequenced in a study of cytomegalovirus exposure and HLA in healthy donors. The PCR employed 60 Vbeta primers together with 13 Jbeta primers. Repertoires were generated with immunoSEQ multiplex PCR, while TCRdb's copy carries only in-frame clones and drops some. The sample carries about 140,000 clones, about 75% recorded once. The source material was PBMCs. The receptors here all came from a young man in good health and CMV-seronegative.

Only a few counts were recorded for this clone. The chain couples TRBV5-6 to TRBJ1-3; 8 bases line up with TRBD1. Germline CDR1 and CDR2: SGHDT and YYEEEE. V was pared by 5 bases and J by 3 bases, with 10 bases of the junction left unmatched. The CDR3 sequence is 16 residues long. CDR3 DNA sequence: TGTGCCAGCAGGCCTGGACAGGGAGCTAATGGAAACACCATATATTTT. This sequence encodes CASRPGQGANGNTIYF.

This chain links TRBV6-6 with TRBJ1-2; D is possibly TRBD1 (5 bases). The V gene lost 2 bases and the J gene lost 4 bases, with 8 bases spanning the gap. Germline lookup yields CDR1 MNHNY and CDR2 SVGAGI (reference sequence). There are 13 residues in the CDR3. CDR3 sequence reads: CASSYDSLYGYTF. CDR3 nucleotide sequence: TGTGCCAGCAGTTACGACAGCCTCTATGGCTACACCTTC.

The genes are TRBV5-1 and TRBJ2-4, with a possible D match to TRBD1 (6 bases). From germline, CDR1 is SGHRS and CDR2 YFSETQ. Trimming removed 4 bases at V and 9 bases at J, with 17 bases between. The CDR3 consists of 14 residues. The CDR3 protein is CASSPYNAQGIQYF. Here the CDR3 DNA reads TGCGCCAGCAGCCCCTACAACGCACAGGGCATTCAGTACTTC.

The rearrangement joins TRBV6-1 to TRBJ2-3; D unclear. CDR3 length: 12 amino acids. Germline-derived CDR1 and CDR2 are MNHNS and SASEGT. The ends were cut back, 3 bases at V and 4 bases at J, with 5 bases in the middle. The CDR3 sequence: CASSDGADTQYF. CDR3 DNA sequence: TGTGCCAGCAGTGATGGAGCAGATACGCAGTATTTT.

In its sample, this clone was seen a few times. The chain uses TRBV19 and TRBJ2-5; D remains ambiguous. From germline, CDR1 is LNHDA and CDR2 SQIVND (reference sequence). The CDR3 runs to 13 residues. V was trimmed by 2 bases and J by 2 bases, leaving 6 bases between them. CDR3 sequence reads: CASSILAQETQYF. In nucleotides, the CDR3 is TGTGCCAGTAGTATATTAGCTCAAGAGACCCAGTACTTC.

This clone was counted a few times. The V gene is TRBV14, the J gene TRBJ2-7; weak D call: TRBD2 (5 bases). V lost 3 bases to trimming and J lost 0 bases, with 15 bases between them. CDR1 and CDR2 (germline): SGHDN, FVKESK. The CDR3 sequence is 16 residues long. CDR3 sequence (DNA): TGTGCCAGCAGCCAGATTGGACTTAAGGGCTCCTACGAGCAGTACTTC. Its translation is CASSQIGLKGSYEQYF.

This clone was found a few times. The chain uses TRBV10-3 and TRBJ1-5; D is possibly TRBD1 (5 bases). V dropped 4 bases and J dropped 4 bases, with 11 bases sitting between them. Germline V gene data show CDR1 as ENHRY and CDR2 as SYGVKD. This CDR3 comprises 14 residues. CDR3 loop: CAISVAGFNQPQHF. As DNA, the CDR3 is TGTGCCATCAGTGTGGCAGGGTTTAATCAGCCCCAGCATTTT.

The J gene is TRBJ1-5, the V gene TRBV16; no clear D gene. Trimming removed 1 base from V and 4 bases from J, with 14 bases in between. This CDR3 has 16 residues. Germline loops: CDR1 KGHSY, CDR2 FQNENV. The CDR3 sequence is CASSQFSGPANQPQHF. DNA for the CDR3: TGTGCCAGCAGCCAATTCAGCGGGCCTGCTAATCAGCCCCAGCATTTT.